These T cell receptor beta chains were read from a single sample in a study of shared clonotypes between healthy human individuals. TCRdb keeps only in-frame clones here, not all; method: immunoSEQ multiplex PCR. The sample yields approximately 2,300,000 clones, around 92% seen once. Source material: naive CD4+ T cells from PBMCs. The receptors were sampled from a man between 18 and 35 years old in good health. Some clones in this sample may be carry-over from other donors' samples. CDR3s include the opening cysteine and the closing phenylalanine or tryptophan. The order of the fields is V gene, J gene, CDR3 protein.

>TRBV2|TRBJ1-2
CASRPGTGGRGYTF
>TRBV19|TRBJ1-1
CASRTIKGSVNTEAFF
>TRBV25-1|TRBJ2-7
CASKPPWEDEQYF
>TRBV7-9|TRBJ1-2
CASSLADRRIYGYTF
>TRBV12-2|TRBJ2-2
CASRFVGLAGGQIGELFF
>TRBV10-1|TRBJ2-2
CASSYSAGELFF
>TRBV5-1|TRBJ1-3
CASSLGQGVTNTIYF
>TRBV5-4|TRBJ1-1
CASSLGGTLNTEAFF
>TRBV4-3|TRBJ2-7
CASSRALAGSYEQYF
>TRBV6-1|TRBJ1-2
CASSETDRLYGYTF
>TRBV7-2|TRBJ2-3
CASSLAPLAGGTDTQYF
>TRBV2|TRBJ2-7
CASTRDRGQGSTSYEQYF
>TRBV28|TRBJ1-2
CASSPTGYGYTF
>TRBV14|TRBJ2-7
CASSRGAAYEQYF
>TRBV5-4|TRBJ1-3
CASSDHRRAGNTIYF
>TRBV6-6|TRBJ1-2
CASSDSGYGYTF
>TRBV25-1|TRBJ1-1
CASSLIGTEAFF
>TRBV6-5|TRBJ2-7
CASSSLPQGYEQYF
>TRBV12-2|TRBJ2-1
CASRGRLAGEGYEQFF
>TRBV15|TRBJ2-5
CATSRDAGFEETQYF
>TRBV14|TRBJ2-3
CASSRRDTQYF
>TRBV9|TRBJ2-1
CASSASGAYNEQFF
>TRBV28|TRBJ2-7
CASSLGQFYEQYF
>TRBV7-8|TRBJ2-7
CASSLARGSISYEQYF
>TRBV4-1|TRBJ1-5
CASGQVGGNSNNQPQHF
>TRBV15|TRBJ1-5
CATSRDLRVTSNQPQHF
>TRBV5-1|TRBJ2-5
CASSPDGAQETQYF
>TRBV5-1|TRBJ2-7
CASSLLTGGVYEQYF